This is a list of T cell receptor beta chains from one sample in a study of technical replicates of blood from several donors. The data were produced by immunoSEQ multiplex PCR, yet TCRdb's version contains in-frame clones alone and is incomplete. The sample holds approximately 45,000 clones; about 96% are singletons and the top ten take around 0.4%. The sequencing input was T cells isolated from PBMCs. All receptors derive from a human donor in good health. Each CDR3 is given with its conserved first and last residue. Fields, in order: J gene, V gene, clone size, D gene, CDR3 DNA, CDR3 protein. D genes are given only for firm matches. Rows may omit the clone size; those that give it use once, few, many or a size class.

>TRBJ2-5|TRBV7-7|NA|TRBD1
TGTGCCAGCAGCTTTGGACAGGGACGGTTGGGAGAGACCCAGTACTTC
CASSFGQGRLGETQYF
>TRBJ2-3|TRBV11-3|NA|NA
TGTGCCAGCAGCTTAGCTGATACGCAGTATTTT
CASSLADTQYF
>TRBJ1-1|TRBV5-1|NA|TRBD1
TGCGCCAGCAGCCACGTGCAGGGGGACACTGAAGCTTTCTTT
CASSHVQGDTEAFF
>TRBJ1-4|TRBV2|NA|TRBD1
TGTGCCAGCAGTGTCTCGGACAGGGGTGAAAAACTGTTTTTT
CASSVSDRGEKLFF
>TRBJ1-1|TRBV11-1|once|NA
TGTGCCAGCAGCTTATTTGTCAGTGAAGCTTTCTTT
CASSLFVSEAFF
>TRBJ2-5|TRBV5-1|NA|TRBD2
TGCGCCAGCAGCTTCGGGACTACGGAGACCCAGTACTTC
CASSFGTTETQYF
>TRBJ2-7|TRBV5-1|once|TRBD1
TGCGCCAGCAGCTTTACAGGGGCACCCTACGAGCAGTACTTC
CASSFTGAPYEQYF
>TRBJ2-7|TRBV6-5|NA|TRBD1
TGTGCCAGCCGTTCAGGGGGCAAATCGGGCGAGCAGTACTTC
CASRSGGKSGEQYF
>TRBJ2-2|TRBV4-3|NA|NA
TGCGCCAGCAGCCAAGAGGACGGGATAAACGCCGGGGAGCTGTTTTTT
CASSQEDGINAGELFF
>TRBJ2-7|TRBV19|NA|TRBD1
TGTGCCAGTAGTTCGGGACAGCCGCCCTACGAGCAGTACTTC
CASSSGQPPYEQYF
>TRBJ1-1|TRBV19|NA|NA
TGTGCCAGTAGTGTGACAGTAGTCACTGAAGCTTTCTTT
CASSVTVVTEAFF
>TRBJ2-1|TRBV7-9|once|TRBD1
TGTGCCAGCAGCCGTACAGGGGGCGATGAGCAGTTCTTC
CASSRTGGDEQFF
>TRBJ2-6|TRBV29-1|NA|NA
TGCAGCGTCATAAGGGGGTCTGGGGCCAACGTCCTGACTTTC
CSVIRGSGANVLTF
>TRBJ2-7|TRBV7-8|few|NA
TGTGCCAGCAGCTTAGGTACTAGGTTAAGCTCCTACGAGCAGTACTTC
CASSLGTRLSSYEQYF
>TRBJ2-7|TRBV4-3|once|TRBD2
TGCGCCAGCAGCCTTCTTAAGGGAGGGCCCTACGAGCAGTACTTC
CASSLLKGGPYEQYF
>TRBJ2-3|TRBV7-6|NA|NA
TGTGCCACATGGCACAGCACAGATACGCAGTATTTT
CATWHSTDTQYF